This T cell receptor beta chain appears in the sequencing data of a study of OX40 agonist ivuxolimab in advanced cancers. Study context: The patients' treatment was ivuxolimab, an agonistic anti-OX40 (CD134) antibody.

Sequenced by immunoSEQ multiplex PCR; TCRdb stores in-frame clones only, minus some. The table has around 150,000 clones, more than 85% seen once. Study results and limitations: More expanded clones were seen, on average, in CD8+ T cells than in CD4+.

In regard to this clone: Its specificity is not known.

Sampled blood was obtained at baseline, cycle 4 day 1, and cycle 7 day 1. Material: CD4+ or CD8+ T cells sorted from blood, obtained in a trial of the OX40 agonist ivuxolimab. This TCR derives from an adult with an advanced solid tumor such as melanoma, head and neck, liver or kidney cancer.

CDR3 DNA sequence: TGCGCCAGCAGCCGGGGGTACACTGAAGCTTTCTTT. As protein: CASSRGYTEAFF. The rearrangement joins TRBV5-1 to TRBJ1-1; maybe TRBD1 (5 bases). Germline V lookup: CDR1 SGHRS, CDR2 YFSETQ. V lost 4 bases to trimming and J lost 3 bases, with 7 bases between them. The CDR3 consists of 12 residues.